This is a list of T cell receptor beta chains from one sample in a study of OX40 agonist ivuxolimab in advanced cancers. TCRdb's copy holds only in-frame clones and misses some; the assay was immunoSEQ multiplex PCR. The repertoire has 75,000 to 95,000 clones, over 75% of them found once; the top ten carry less than 4%. The sequencing here drew on CD4+ or CD8+ T cells sorted from blood, taken in a trial of the OX40 agonist ivuxolimab. The receptor set was obtained from an adult with an advanced solid tumor such as melanoma, head and neck, liver or kidney cancer. CDR3s include the opening cysteine and the closing phenylalanine or tryptophan. The D gene is left open where the match is weak. For some rows the clone size is stated as once, few or many, or as a class when expanded; others skip it.

clone size | J gene | V gene | D gene | CDR3 DNA | CDR3 protein
. | TRBJ2-5 | TRBV4-3 | . | TGCGCCAGCAGCCAAGACTATGTGGGCAGGAAGAGTCTTGAGACCCAGTACTTC | CASSQDYVGRKSLETQYF
. | TRBJ1-1 | TRBV2 | . | TGTGCCAGCAGTGACACAGGGCAAAGGGACACTGAAGCTTTCTTT | CASSDTGQRDTEAFF
. | TRBJ2-1 | TRBV5-1 | TRBD2 | TGCGCCAGCAGCTCCGGACTAGCGGGAGTATGGGAGCAGTTCTTC | CASSSGLAGVWEQFF
once | TRBJ1-1 | TRBV4-1 | . | TGCGCCAGCAGCCAAGAGTACCGGGGTTACACTGAAGCTTTCTTT | CASSQEYRGYTEAFF
. | TRBJ1-2 | TRBV10-3 | TRBD1 | TGTGCCATCAGCCTACAGGGGCAAGATGGCTACACCTTC | CAISLQGQDGYTF
once | TRBJ2-2 | TRBV5-1 | . | TGCGCCAGCAGCTTGGCAGGAGGGGTACCCGGGGAGCTGTTTTTT | CASSLAGGVPGELFF
. | TRBJ2-5 | TRBV5-4 | . | TGTGCCAGCAGACCCGACCTCCAGGGGGAGACCCAGTACTTC | CASRPDLQGETQYF
. | TRBJ1-1 | TRBV9 | . | TGTGCCAGCAGCGTAGGGAGAACAGACAGGAGGAACACTGAAGCTTTCTTT | CASSVGRTDRRNTEAFF
. | TRBJ2-1 | TRBV27 | TRBD1 | TGTGCCAGCAGTCCCTGGGACAGGGGAGGCAATGAGCAGTTCTTC | CASSPWDRGGNEQFF
once | TRBJ2-7 | TRBV6-5 | . | TGTGCCAGCAGTAGAAGCTACGAGCAGTACTTC | CASSRSYEQYF
. | TRBJ1-2 | TRBV2 | . | TGTGCCAGCAGTGACCCGCCTCCGGGGGGCTACACCTTC | CASSDPPPGGYTF
. | TRBJ1-2 | TRBV7-2 | . | TGTGCCAGCAGCTTACCCCCAGACAGGCCCTATGGCTACACCTTC | CASSLPPDRPYGYTF
. | TRBJ1-5 | TRBV6-5 | TRBD1 | TGTGCCAGCACCGACAGGGTGCGGGACCAGCCCCAGCATTTT | CASTDRVRDQPQHF
. | TRBJ1-3 | TRBV30 | . | TGTGCCTGGAGTGGTCAGGGAAGCACTGGAAACACCATATATTTT | CAWSGQGSTGNTIYF
. | TRBJ1-2 | TRBV5-1 | TRBD1 | TGCGCCAGCAGCTTGACAGGGGCAAACTATGGCTACACCTTC | CASSLTGANYGYTF
. | TRBJ1-3 | TRBV13 | TRBD1 | TGTGCCAGCAGCTTAGGCACTCAGGGGGCTTATGGAAACACCATATATTTT | CASSLGTQGAYGNTIYF
. | TRBJ2-7 | TRBV19 | TRBD1 | TGTGCCAGTAGTACGCGGGGACAGGGAGGTTTAGGATCCTACGAGCAGTACTTC | CASSTRGQGGLGSYEQYF
. | TRBJ1-1 | TRBV7-2 | . | TGTGCCAGCAGCTTAAGGCCAGGGCGGTTGAACACTGAAGCTTTCTTT | CASSLRPGRLNTEAFF
. | TRBJ2-1 | TRBV6-5 | TRBD2 | TGTGCCAGCAGTCCTAGCGGGAGGGTTGCCAATGAGCAGTTCTTC | CASSPSGRVANEQFF
. | TRBJ2-3 | TRBV7-6 | TRBD1 | TGTGCCAGCACCCGGGAGACAGGGGGCCCAAGGTCGTATTTT | CASTRETGGPRSYF
. | TRBJ2-7 | TRBV15 | . | TGTGCCACCAGCAGCACTCTAGGAGGGAATTTCCACGAGCAGTACTTC | CATSSTLGGNFHEQYF
. | TRBJ2-7 | TRBV7-2 | . | TGTGCCAGCAGCTTAACTTTGGGCGAGCAGTACTTC | CASSLTLGEQYF
. | TRBJ2-3 | TRBV9 | TRBD1 | TGTGCCAGCAGCGAAAGGGACAGATTTAGCACAGATACGCAGTATTTT | CASSERDRFSTDTQYF
. | TRBJ2-3 | TRBV7-6 | TRBD2 | TGTGCCAGCAGCAGAGTCGGGACTAGCGGGACGAGAACAGATACGCAGTATTTT | CASSRVGTSGTRTDTQYF
. | TRBJ1-3 | TRBV29-1 | TRBD1 | TGCAGCGTTGATTGGGGGACAGGGGGAAACACCATATATTTT | CSVDWGTGGNTIYF
. | TRBJ1-1 | TRBV2 | TRBD1 | TGTGCCAGCAGGGACAGGGGTTACGGGAACACTGAAGCTTTCTTT | CASRDRGYGNTEAFF
. | TRBJ1-1 | TRBV19 | . | TGTGCCAGTAGTATAGAGGCGGGGCGGGCTGAAGCTTTCTTT | CASSIEAGRAEAFF
once | TRBJ1-1 | TRBV7-3 | . | TGTGCCAGCAGCCCCGCCGGAGGGATTCGAAAAAACACTGAAGCTTTCTTT | CASSPAGGIRKNTEAFF
once | TRBJ1-2 | TRBV6-1 | . | TGTGCCAGCAGTGAAGCGGTCCGGCCCCTCTTC | CASSEAVRPLF
once | TRBJ2-5 | TRBV7-2 | . | TGTGCCAGCAGCTTAGAAACTGCGGCGGAGACCCAGTACTTC | CASSLETAAETQYF
. | TRBJ2-1 | TRBV5-1 | TRBD1 | TGCGCCAGCAGCTACACAGGGGAGTCCTACAATGAGCAGTTCTTC | CASSYTGESYNEQFF
once | TRBJ2-5 | TRBV11-2 | TRBD2 | TGTGCCAGCAGCTTAGTAGCGGGTATACAAGAGACCCAGTACTTC | CASSLVAGIQETQYF
. | TRBJ1-3 | TRBV5-8 | TRBD1 | TGTGCCAGCAGCAAAAGGACAGGCTCTGGAAACACCATATATTTT | CASSKRTGSGNTIYF
. | TRBJ2-1 | TRBV30 | . | TGTGCCTGGAGTTCCCTCAATGGGCAGTTCTTC | CAWSSLNGQFF
. | TRBJ1-5 | TRBV4-1 | TRBD1 | TGCGCCAGCAGCCAAAAAGGACAGGGGGCACAGCAGCCCCAGCATTTT | CASSQKGQGAQQPQHF
. | TRBJ2-5 | TRBV7-9 | TRBD2 | TGTGCCAGCAGCTTAAGCGGGAGGGCCGAGACCCAGTACTTC | CASSLSGRAETQYF
. | TRBJ1-6 | TRBV6-6 | . | TGTGCCAGCAGTTATGGACAGTATAATTCACCCCTCCACTTT | CASSYGQYNSPLHF
many | TRBJ1-2 | TRBV4-2 | TRBD1 | TGTGCCAGCAGCCAAGAAGTGCGGACAGGTCCCTTATATGGCTACACCTTC | CASSQEVRTGPLYGYTF
. | TRBJ2-7 | TRBV19 | . | TGTGCCAGTAGTAAGGGACGGGACTCCTACGAGCAGTACTTC | CASSKGRDSYEQYF
. | TRBJ1-1 | TRBV6-5 | . | TGTGCAGTGGAGGGTGCAATGAACACTGAAGCTTTCTTT | CAVEGAMNTEAFF